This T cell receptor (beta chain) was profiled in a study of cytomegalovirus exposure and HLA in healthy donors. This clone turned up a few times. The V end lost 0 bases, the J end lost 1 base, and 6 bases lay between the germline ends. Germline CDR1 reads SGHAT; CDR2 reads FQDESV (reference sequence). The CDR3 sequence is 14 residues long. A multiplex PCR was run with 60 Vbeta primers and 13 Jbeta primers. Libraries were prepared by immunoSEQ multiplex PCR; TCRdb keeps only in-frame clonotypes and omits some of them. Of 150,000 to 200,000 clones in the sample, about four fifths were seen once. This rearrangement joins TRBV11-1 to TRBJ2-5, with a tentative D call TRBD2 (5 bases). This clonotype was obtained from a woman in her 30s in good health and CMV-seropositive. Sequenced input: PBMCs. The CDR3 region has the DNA TGTGCCAGCAGCTTAGCGCTAGCCCAAGAGACCCAGTACTTC. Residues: CASSLALAQETQYF.